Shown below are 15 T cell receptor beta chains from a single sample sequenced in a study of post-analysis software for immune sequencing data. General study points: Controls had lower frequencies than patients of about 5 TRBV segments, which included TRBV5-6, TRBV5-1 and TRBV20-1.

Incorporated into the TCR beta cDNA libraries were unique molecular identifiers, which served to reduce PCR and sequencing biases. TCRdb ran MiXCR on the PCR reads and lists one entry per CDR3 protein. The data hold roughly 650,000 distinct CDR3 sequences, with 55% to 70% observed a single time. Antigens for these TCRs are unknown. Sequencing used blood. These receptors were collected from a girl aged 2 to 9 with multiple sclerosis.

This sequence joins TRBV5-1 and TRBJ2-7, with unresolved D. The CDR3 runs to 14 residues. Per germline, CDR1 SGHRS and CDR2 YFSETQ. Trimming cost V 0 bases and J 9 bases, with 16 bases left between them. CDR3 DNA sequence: TGCGCCAGCAGCTTGGGGGCGGATCCTACGATGCAGTACTTC. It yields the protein CASSLGADPTMQYF.

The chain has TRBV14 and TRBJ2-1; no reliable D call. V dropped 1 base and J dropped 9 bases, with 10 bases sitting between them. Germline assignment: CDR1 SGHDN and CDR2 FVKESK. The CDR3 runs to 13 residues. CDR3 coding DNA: TGTGCCAGCAGCCAAGTAGAAGGGCTTGAGCAGTTCTTC. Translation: CASSQVEGLEQFF.

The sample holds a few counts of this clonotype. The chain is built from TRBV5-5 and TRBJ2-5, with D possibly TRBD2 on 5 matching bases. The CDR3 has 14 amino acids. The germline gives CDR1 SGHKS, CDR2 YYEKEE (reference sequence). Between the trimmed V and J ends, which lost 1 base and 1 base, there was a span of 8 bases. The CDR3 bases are TGTGCCAGCAGCTTGCGGACTTCCCAAGAGACCCAGTACTTC. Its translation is CASSLRTSQETQYF.

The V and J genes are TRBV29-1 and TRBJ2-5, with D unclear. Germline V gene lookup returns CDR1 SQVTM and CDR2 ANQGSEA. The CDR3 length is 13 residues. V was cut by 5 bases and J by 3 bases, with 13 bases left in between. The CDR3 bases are TGCAGCGTTCACAATGGACCTAAAGAGACCCAGTACTTC. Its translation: CSVHNGPKETQYF.

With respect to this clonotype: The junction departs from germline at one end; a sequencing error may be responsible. The DNA for the CDR3 is TGTGCCAACAGTTTAACGGCTAGCGGAAACATTCAGTACTTC. Amino acids: CANSLTASGNIQYF. The chain carries TRBV27 and TRBJ2-4; 7 bases align to TRBD2. The CDR3 is 14 amino acids. Per germline, CDR1 MNHEY and CDR2 SMNVEV (reference sequence).

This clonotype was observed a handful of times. The CDR3 DNA is TGCAGTGCTAGGCGGCCTGACTATGAGCAGTTCTTC. Translated: CSARRPDYEQFF. The rearrangement uses TRBV20-1 and TRBJ2-1; no definite D call. V shed 3 bases and J shed 8 bases, with 11 bases lying between them. Germline V gene sequence: CDR1 DFQATT, CDR2 SNEGSKA (reference sequence). The CDR3 spans 12 residues.

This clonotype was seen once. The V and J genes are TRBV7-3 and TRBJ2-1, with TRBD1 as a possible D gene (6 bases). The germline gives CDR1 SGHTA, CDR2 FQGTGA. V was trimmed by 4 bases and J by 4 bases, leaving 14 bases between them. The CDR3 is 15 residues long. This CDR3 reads CASSSQRTEYNEQFF. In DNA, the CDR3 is TGTGCCAGCAGCTCACAAAGGACAGAATACAATGAGCAGTTCTTC.

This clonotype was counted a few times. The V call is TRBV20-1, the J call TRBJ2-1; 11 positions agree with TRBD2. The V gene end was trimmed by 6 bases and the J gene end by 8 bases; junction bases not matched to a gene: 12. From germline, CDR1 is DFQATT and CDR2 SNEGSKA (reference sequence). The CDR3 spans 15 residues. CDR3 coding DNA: TGCAGTGCGACCCAGAATAGCGGGGGGGCCGATGAGCAGTTCTTC. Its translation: CSATQNSGGADEQFF.

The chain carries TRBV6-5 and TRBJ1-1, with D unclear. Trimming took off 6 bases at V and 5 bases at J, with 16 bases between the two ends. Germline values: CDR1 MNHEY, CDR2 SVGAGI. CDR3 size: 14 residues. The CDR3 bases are TGTGCCAGCAGAGTGGCGGGCGGGTTAACTGAAGCTTTCTTT. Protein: CASRVAGGLTEAFF.

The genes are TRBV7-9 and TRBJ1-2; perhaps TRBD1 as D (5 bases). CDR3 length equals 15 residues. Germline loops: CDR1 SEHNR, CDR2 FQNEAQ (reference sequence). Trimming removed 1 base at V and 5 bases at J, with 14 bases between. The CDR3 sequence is CASSLGLRTLYGYTF. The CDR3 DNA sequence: TGTGCCAGCAGCTTAGGCCTCCGGACACTATATGGCTACACCTTC.

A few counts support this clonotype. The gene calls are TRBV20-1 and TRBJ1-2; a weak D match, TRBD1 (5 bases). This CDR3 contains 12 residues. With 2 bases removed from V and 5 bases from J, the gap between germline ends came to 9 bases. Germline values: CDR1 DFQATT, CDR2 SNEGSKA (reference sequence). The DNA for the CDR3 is TGCAGTGCTAGACGGGGCGAATATGGCTACACCTTC. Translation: CSARRGEYGYTF.

CDR3 DNA sequence: TGTGCCAGCACCTGGACAGGGGACCATGGCTACACCTTC. Its translation is CASTWTGDHGYTF. The rearrangement joins TRBV12-3 or TRBV12-4 to TRBJ1-2; 9 nucleotides match TRBD1. Trimming took 7 bases from V and 6 from J; bases not matched to a gene: 6. The CDR3 totals 13 residues.

The CDR3 DNA reads as TGTGCCAGCAGGCGCTTCGGACAGGGAAGGAGCAATCAGCCCCAGCATTTT. Its translation is CASRRFGQGRSNQPQHF. This chain connects TRBV6-1 to TRBJ1-5; 8 bases map to TRBD1. This CDR3 is built from 17 residues. The V and J ends lost 6 bases and 1 base, in that order; junction bases with no gene match: 11. Germline CDR1 and CDR2: MNHNS and SASEGT.

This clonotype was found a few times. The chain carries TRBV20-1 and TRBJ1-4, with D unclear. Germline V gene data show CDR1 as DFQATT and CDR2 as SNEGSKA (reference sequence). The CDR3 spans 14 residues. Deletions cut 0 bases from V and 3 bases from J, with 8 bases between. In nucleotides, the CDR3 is TGCAGTGCTAGAGATCCCCACTCTAATGAAAAACTGTTTTTT. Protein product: CSARDPHSNEKLFF.

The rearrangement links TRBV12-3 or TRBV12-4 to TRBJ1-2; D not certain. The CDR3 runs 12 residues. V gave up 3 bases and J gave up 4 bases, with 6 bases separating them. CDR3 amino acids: CASSFQVYGYTF. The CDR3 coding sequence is TGTGCCAGCAGTTTCCAGGTCTATGGCTACACCTTC.